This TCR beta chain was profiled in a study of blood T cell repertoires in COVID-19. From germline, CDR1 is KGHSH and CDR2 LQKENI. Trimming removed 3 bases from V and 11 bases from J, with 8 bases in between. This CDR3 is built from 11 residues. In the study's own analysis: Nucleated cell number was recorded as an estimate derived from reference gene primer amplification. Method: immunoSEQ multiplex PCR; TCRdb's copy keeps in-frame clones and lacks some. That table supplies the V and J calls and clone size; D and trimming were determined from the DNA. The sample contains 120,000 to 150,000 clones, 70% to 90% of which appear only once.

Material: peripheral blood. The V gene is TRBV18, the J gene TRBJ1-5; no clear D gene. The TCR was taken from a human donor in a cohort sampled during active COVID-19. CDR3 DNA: TGTGCCAGCTCACCCGGAGGGACCCAGCATTTT. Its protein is CASSPGGTQHF.